The 6 T cell receptor beta chains presented below share a single source sample, sequenced in a study of T-cell reconstitution after alpha-beta-depleted transplantation in children. During its preparation, the TCRbeta library received unique molecular identifiers. TCRdb passed the PCR reads through MiXCR, listing each CDR3 protein once. The profile covers 600,000 to 700,000 distinct CDR3 sequences, with 10% to 15% appearing a single time and 0.79% taken by the ten largest. Here the sequenced sample was PBMCs, taken before TCRalphabeta/CD19-depleted stem cell transplant. The receptors stem from a girl aged 2-10 years with congenital amegakaryocytic thrombocytopenia, due to receive a stem cell transplant.

The chain employs TRBV25-1 and TRBJ2-1; a possible D gene is TRBD2 (6 bases). Germline values: CDR1 MGHDK, CDR2 SYGVNS. The ends were cut back, 2 bases at V and 3 bases at J, with 8 bases in the middle. This CDR3 is built from 14 residues. The DNA for the CDR3 is TGTGCCAGCAGTGAAGGGAGGCTCTACAATGAGCAGTTCTTC. Protein sequence: CASSEGRLYNEQFF. Full variable domain (missing parts from reference TRBV25-1 and TRBJ2-1): EADIYQTPRYLVIGTGKKITLECSQTMGHDKMYWYQQDPGMELHLIHYSYGVNSTEKGDLSSESTVSRIRTEHFPLTLESARPSHTSQYLCASSEGRLYNEQFFGPGTRLTVL.

This clonotype occurred a few times. The J gene is TRBJ2-5, the V gene TRBV7-9; 9 bases fit TRBD2. Losses at the gene ends were 0 bases for V and 1 base for J; bases not matched to a gene: 3. The CDR3 is 16 residues long. The germline V gene encodes CDR1 SEHNR and CDR2 FQNEAQ (reference sequence). Here the CDR3 reads CASSLALAGRQETQYF. In DNA, the CDR3 is TGTGCCAGCAGCTTAGCACTAGCGGGCCGCCAAGAGACCCAGTACTTC.

This clonotype occurred many times. V is TRBV10-3 and J is TRBJ2-1; TRBD1 matches at 9 bases. The CDR3 runs 14 residues. Trimming took 6 bases from V and 7 from J; bases not matched to a gene: 7. Germline CDR1 and CDR2: ENHRY and SYGVKD. CDR3 DNA sequence: TGTGCCATCAGCTCACCGACAGGGGGTAATGAGCAGTTCTTC. Translating gives CAISSPTGGNEQFF.

This clonotype was seen ten or more times. The chain uses TRBV20-1 and TRBJ2-1; 7 nucleotides agree with TRBD2. The germline gives CDR1 DFQATT, CDR2 SNEGSKA (reference sequence). The ends lost 0 bases at V and 8 bases at J; junction bases unmatched: 13. The CDR3 length is 16 residues. CDR3 protein: CSARDLLAALGDEQFF. As DNA, the CDR3 is TGCAGTGCTAGAGATCTTCTAGCGGCCCTCGGTGATGAGCAGTTCTTC.

This clonotype was counted between two and nine times. V usage is TRBV4-1 and J usage is TRBJ2-3; 8 nucleotides align to TRBD2. The CDR3 contains 16 residues. The trim removed 0 bases at V and 2 bases at J, leaving 4 bases unmatched. Germline lookup yields CDR1 MGHRA and CDR2 YSYEKL. The CDR3 is CASSQDGTSVTDTQYF. CDR3 DNA: TGCGCCAGCAGCCAAGACGGGACTAGTGTCACAGATACGCAGTATTTT.

There are many counts of this clonotype. The V gene is TRBV10-3, the J gene TRBJ2-7; TRBD2 might be the D (5 bases). The germline CDR1 and CDR2 sequences are ENHRY and SYGVKD. The CDR3 loop spans 13 amino acids. Trimming shortened V by 8 bases and J by 5 bases, and 16 bases separated the two germline ends. For the CDR3, the DNA is TGTGCCATCCATCCTGGCGGAGCGGACGAGCAGTACTTC. The encoded protein is CAIHPGGADEQYF.